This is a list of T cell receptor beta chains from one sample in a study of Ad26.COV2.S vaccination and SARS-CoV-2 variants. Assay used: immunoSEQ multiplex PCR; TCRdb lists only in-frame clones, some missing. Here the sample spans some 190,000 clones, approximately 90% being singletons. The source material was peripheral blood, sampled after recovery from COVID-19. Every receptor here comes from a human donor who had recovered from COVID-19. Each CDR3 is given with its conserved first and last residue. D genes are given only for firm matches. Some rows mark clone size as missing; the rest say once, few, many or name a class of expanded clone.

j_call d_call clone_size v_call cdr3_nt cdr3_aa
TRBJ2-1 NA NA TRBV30 TGTGCCTGGAGTGTTTGGTCCTACAATGAGCAGTTCTTC CAWSVWSYNEQFF
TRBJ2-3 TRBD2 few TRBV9 TGTGCCAGCAGCGTCGGGGGGGAAAGGACAGATACGCAGTATTTT CASSVGGERTDTQYF
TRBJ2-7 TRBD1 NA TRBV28 TGTGCCACCAAGACAGGGAATAACGTCCACGAGCAGTACTTC CATKTGNNVHEQYF
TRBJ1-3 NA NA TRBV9 TGTGCCAGCAGCGTAGGGGTGGGAAACACCATATATTTT CASSVGVGNTIYF
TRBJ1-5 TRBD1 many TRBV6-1 TGTGCCAGCAGTGCAAGCGTTACAGGGGCAACTACATATAGCAATCAGCCCCAGCATTTT CASSASVTGATTYSNQPQHF
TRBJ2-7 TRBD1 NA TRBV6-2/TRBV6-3 TGTGCCAGCAGCTTTAGCCGGGACAGGGCCTACGAGCAGTACTTC CASSFSRDRAYEQYF
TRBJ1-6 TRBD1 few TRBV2 TGTGCCAGCAGTGAGGACAGGGGCCGCTCACCCCTCCACTTT CASSEDRGRSPLHF
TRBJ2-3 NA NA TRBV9 TGTGCCAGCAGCGTAGCTACGTGGGGGGGCGCAGATACGCAGTATTTT CASSVATWGGADTQYF
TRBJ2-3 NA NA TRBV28 TGTGCCAGCAGTTTAGCCGGCACAGATACGCAGTATTTT CASSLAGTDTQYF
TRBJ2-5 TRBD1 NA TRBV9 TGTGCCAGCAGCGCCGAGGGAGGGACAGGGTTTGAGGCCCAGTACTTC CASSAEGGTGFEAQYF
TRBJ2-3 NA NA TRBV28 TGTGCCAGCAGTTTATCGACGGGTAGCACAGATACGCAGTATTTT CASSLSTGSTDTQYF
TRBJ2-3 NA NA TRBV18 TGTGCCAGCTCACCACCCTCACACTTTTCTAGCACAGATACGCAGTATTTT CASSPPSHFSSTDTQYF
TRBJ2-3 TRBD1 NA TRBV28 TGTGCCAGCAGCAACGGACAGGCAGATACGCAGTATTTT CASSNGQADTQYF
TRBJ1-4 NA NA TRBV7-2 TGTGCCAGCAGCTTAGGGTGGGTCCGAACAACTAATGAAAAACTGTTTTTT CASSLGWVRTTNEKLFF
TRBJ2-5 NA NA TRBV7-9 TGTGCCAGCAGCTCATCCTATGTCCTCAAAGAGACCCAGTACTTC CASSSSYVLKETQYF
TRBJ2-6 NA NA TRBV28 TGTGCCAGCAGTTACGAGGTTAGCTCTGGGGCCAACGTCCTGACTTTC CASSYEVSSGANVLTF
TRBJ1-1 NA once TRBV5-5 TGTGCCAGCAGCACGGGGGGAATGAACACTGAAGCTTTCTTT CASSTGGMNTEAFF
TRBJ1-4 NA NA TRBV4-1 TGCGCCAGCAGCCAACAGGTCGCGACGGTTAGGAATGAAAAACTGTTTTTT CASSQQVATVRNEKLFF
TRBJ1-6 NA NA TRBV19 TGTGCCAGTAGCTCGGTGGGTTTGTCACCCCTCCACTTT CASSSVGLSPLHF
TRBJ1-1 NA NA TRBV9 TGTGCCAGCAGCGTCGGAGGCACTGAAGCTTTCTTT CASSVGGTEAFF
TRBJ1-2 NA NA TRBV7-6 TGTGCCAGCAGCTTGAGTTCCGGCAACTATGGCTACACCTTC CASSLSSGNYGYTF
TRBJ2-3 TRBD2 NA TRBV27 TGTGCCAGCATCCGTTCGGGGGGACTGGACACAGATACGCAGTATTTT CASIRSGGLDTDTQYF
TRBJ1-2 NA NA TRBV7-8 TGTGCCAGCAGCCTCGGGGGAAGGGGGACGATTTTGGGCTACACCTTC CASSLGGRGTILGYTF
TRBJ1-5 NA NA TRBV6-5 TGTGCCAGCAAGCGAGGGCGCAACAATCAGCCCCAGCATTTT CASKRGRNNQPQHF
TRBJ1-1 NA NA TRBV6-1 TGTGCCAGCAGTGACAGGGTGCGCGATGCTGAAGCTTTCTTT CASSDRVRDAEAFF
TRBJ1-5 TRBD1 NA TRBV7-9 TGTGCCAGCAGCTTATCAGGGGGAATTAGCAATCAGCCCCAGCATTTT CASSLSGGISNQPQHF
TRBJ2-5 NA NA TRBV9 TGTGCCAGCAGCGTAGAAACGGGGGCGTCGGAGACCCAGTACTTC CASSVETGASETQYF
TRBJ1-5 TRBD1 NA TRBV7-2 TGTGCCAGCAGCGTAACAGGGGGCGGCAATCAGCCCCAGCATTTT CASSVTGGGNQPQHF
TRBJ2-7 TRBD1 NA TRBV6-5 TGTGCCAGCAGCCACGGACAGGGGGCCGCCTACGAGCAGTACTTC CASSHGQGAAYEQYF
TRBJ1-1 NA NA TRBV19 TGTGCCAGTAGGGGGGACCCGAGGGCTGAAGCTTTCTTT CASRGDPRAEAFF
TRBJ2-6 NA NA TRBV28 TGTGCCAGCGGTGGACCGATGGGCGGGGTCGGCTCTGGGGCCAACGTCCTGACTTTC CASGGPMGGVGSGANVLTF
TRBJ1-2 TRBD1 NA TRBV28 TGTGCCAGCAGTCCAGGGGGCTCAACGTATGGCTACACCTTC CASSPGGSTYGYTF
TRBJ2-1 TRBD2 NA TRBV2 TGTGCCAGCAGTGACTTTGGGCTAGCGGGAGTGAATGAGCAGTTCTTC CASSDFGLAGVNEQFF
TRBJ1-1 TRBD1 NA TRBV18 TGTGCCAGCTCAGGGCAGGGGGCGGACACTGAAGCTTTCTTT CASSGQGADTEAFF
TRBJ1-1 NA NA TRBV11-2 TGTGCCAGCAGCCTTGGACAGATTAGGGAAGCTTTCTTT CASSLGQIREAFF
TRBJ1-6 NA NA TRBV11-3 TGTTCCCGGCGGACGGCGAATAATTCACCCCTCCACTTT CSRRTANNSPLHF
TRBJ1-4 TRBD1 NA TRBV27 TGTGCCAGCAGTTTAAGGGGGGACAGGGGTGGAGGAAAACTGTTTTTT CASSLRGDRGGGKLFF
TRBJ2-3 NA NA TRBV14 TGTGCCAGCAGCCAAACAGGGATCACAGATACGCAGTATTTT CASSQTGITDTQYF
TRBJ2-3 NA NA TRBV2 TGTGCCAGCGGGACGGTGGGATCAGATACGCAGTATTTT CASGTVGSDTQYF
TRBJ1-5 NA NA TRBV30 TGTGCCTGGAGTATCGGGGAGGGGAATCAGCCCCAGCATTTT CAWSIGEGNQPQHF
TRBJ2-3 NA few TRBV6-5 TGTGCCAGCAGTTACAGGGCTAGCACAGATACGCAGTATTTT CASSYRASTDTQYF
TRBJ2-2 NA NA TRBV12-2 TGTGCAAGTCGTCAAAGGGCCCCAGACAGGGGGCAGGAGCGGGAGTCCCCCGGGGAGCTGTTTTTT CASRQRAPDRGQERESPGELFF
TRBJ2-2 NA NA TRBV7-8 TGTGCCAGCAGCTTAGCGAGAGGGTACACCGGGGAGCTGTTTTTT CASSLARGYTGELFF
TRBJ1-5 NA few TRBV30 TGTGCCTGGAGCGGGGATAGCAATCAGCCCCAGCATTTT CAWSGDSNQPQHF
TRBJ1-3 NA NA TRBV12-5 TGTGCTAGTGGTTTGGTTGTGATGAGGGGGTCTGGAAACACCATATATTTT CASGLVVMRGSGNTIYF
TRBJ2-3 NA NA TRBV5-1 TGCGCCAGCAGCCGCCGGACAGACAGCACAGATACGCAGTATTTT CASSRRTDSTDTQYF
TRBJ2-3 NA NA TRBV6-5 TGTGCCAGCAGTCAATCCCGAATTAGCACAGATACGCAGTATTTT CASSQSRISTDTQYF
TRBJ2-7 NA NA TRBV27 TGTGCCAGCAGTTTGGGGACCGTAGGGGCCAACGAGCAGTACTTC CASSLGTVGANEQYF
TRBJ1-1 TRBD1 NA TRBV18 TGTGCCAGCTCCCTGACAGGGGAGAACACTGAAGCTTTCTTT CASSLTGENTEAFF